The text below deals with one T cell receptor beta chain. This table comes from immunoSEQ multiplex PCR, and its TCRdb copy is limited to in-frame clones, with some not included. The data hold about 170,000 clones, with about 88% observed a single time. There are 14 residues in the CDR3. Between the trimmed V and J ends, which lost 9 bases and 6 bases, there was a span of 18 bases. Germline-derived CDR1 and CDR2 are ENHRY and SYGVKD. The data derive from a study of blood T cell repertoires in COVID-19. The sequence derives from a man in his fifties or sixties with acute or convalescent COVID-19. Material: peripheral blood. This rearrangement joins TRBV10-3 to TRBJ2-1; weak D call: TRBD2 (6 bases). The DNA for the CDR3 is TGTGCCATAGGCTTTGGGCGGGACTCCAATGAGCAGTTCTTC. Protein: CAIGFGRDSNEQFF.